These 30 T cell receptor beta chains were all obtained from the same sample, sequenced in a study of identical twins. TCRdb independently ran MiXCR on the 5' RACE reads; one entry per CDR3 protein. The sample includes roughly 770,000 distinct CDR3 sequences, roughly 20% of them seen just once. These sequences were also reported in another study, on T cells expressing NK-cell markers.

The sample taken for sequencing was PBMCs. All receptors derive from a woman under 30 in good health.

There are a few counts of this clonotype. The V gene is TRBV20-1, the J gene TRBJ2-1, with 12 positions matching TRBD2. The CDR3 contains 18 residues. V lost 6 bases, J lost 11 bases, and 23 bases stayed unmatched. Germline V CDR1 and CDR2: DFQATT, SNEGSKA (reference sequence). The CDR3 region has the DNA TGCAGTGCCCGTAGGTCCGGGACTAGCGGGCGCGTCGCCTGGAAGCAGTTCTTC. Its translation: CSARRSGTSGRVAWKQFF.

The chain is built from TRBV29-1 and TRBJ2-7, with D hard to call. V was pared by 4 bases and J by 1 base, with 11 bases between. This CDR3 contains 13 residues. From germline, CDR1 is SQVTM and CDR2 ANQGSEA. The CDR3: CSVVVGESYEQYF. The CDR3 bases are TGCAGCGTTGTGGTAGGTGAGTCCTACGAGCAGTACTTC.

This clonotype was counted only a few times. The chain couples TRBV27 to TRBJ2-1; D perhaps matches TRBD2 (5 bases). V lost 2 bases, J lost 9 bases, and 17 bases lay in between. The germline gives CDR1 MNHEY, CDR2 SMNVEV (reference sequence). The CDR3 is made up of 15 amino acids. The CDR3 DNA sequence: TGTGCCAGCAGTTTAGCGGGTGTCTTCCTAGGTGAGCAGTTCTTC. Its translation: CASSLAGVFLGEQFF.

The chain uses TRBV6-2 or TRBV6-3 and TRBJ2-3; D remains unclear. Germline assignment: CDR1 MNHEY and CDR2 SVGEGT. With 2 bases removed from V and 2 bases from J, the gap between germline ends came to 5 bases. The CDR3 runs 13 residues. CDR3 amino acids: CASSYLNTDTQYF. The DNA for the CDR3 is TGTGCCAGCAGTTACCTCAACACAGATACGCAGTATTTT.

This clonotype was recorded many times. The chain uses TRBV29-1 and TRBJ1-2; 7 positions match TRBD1. This CDR3 comprises 12 residues. Germline V CDR1 and CDR2: SQVTM, ANQGSEA. J lost 6 bases, V lost 5 bases, and 6 bases had no gene match. CDR3 DNA: TGCAGCGTTCTGGGACAGCGAGATGGCTACACCTTC. Translation: CSVLGQRDGYTF. Combining the CDR3 with reference TRBV29-1 and TRBJ1-2 gives the whole variable domain SAVISQKPSRDICQRGTSLTIQCQVDSQVTMMFWYRQQPGQSLTLIATANQGSEATYESGFVIDKFPISRPNLTFSTLTVSNMSPEDSSIYLCSVLGQRDGYTFGSGTRLTVV.

The chain recombines TRBV18 with TRBJ2-6, with 9 positions matching TRBD1. CDR1 is KGHSH, CDR2 LQKENI, per germline. V lost 3 bases, J lost 15 bases, and 15 bases stayed unmatched. CDR3 length: 16 amino acids. The CDR3, as DNA: TGTGCCAGCTCACCTTTAGACAGGGGGGGCCCACGTGGCCTGACTTTC. Translating gives CASSPLDRGGPRGLTF.

There are many counts of this clonotype. The chain carries TRBV5-1 and TRBJ2-7; TRBD1 aligns across 7 bases. The germline V gene has CDR1 SGHRS and CDR2 YFSETQ. This CDR3 comprises 14 residues. The ends lost 4 bases at V and 2 bases at J; junction bases unmatched: 6. In DNA form, the CDR3 reads TGCGCCAGCAGCCCCACGGGACAGCCCTACGAGCAGTACTTC. Amino acid sequence: CASSPTGQPYEQYF.

CDR3 sequence (DNA): TGCGCCAGCAGCGGCGGGACTGGGGGGGATACGCAGTATTTT. This codes for CASSGGTGGDTQYF. The V gene is TRBV5-1, the J gene TRBJ2-3; TRBD2 might be the D (6 bases). V was pared by 4 bases and J by 6 bases, with 15 bases between. The germline CDR1 and CDR2 sequences are SGHRS and YFSETQ. The CDR3 runs to 14 residues.

The chain's CDR3 is CASKATTGGTDTQYF. CDR3 bases: TGTGCCAGCAAGGCGACCACGGGGGGCACAGATACGCAGTATTTT. V and J are TRBV12-3 or TRBV12-4 and TRBJ2-3; tentative D call: TRBD2 (6 bases). Deletions cut 7 bases from V and 1 base from J, with 15 bases between. The CDR3 loop spans 15 amino acids.

On this clonotype itself: Sequence at one end of the junction differs from germline and may be a read error. V gene TRBV18 combines with J gene TRBJ2-2, with D possibly being TRBD2 (5 bases). CDR3 length: 12 amino acids. Germline CDR1 is KGHSH and CDR2 is LQKENI. CDR3 residues: CASSPGYAEVFF. The CDR3 nucleotides read TGTGCCAGCTCACCGGGTTATGCGGAGGTGTTTTTT.

V gene TRBV7-9 combines with J gene TRBJ2-3, with a weak D call TRBD2 (5 bases). Germline V gene lookup returns CDR1 SEHNR and CDR2 FQNEAQ (reference sequence). The CDR3 is 16 residues long. The V end lost 3 bases, the J end lost 2 bases, and 15 bases lay between the germline ends. The CDR3 reads CASSFPAAKNTDTQYF. In DNA form, the CDR3 reads TGTGCCAGCAGCTTCCCAGCGGCGAAAAACACAGATACGCAGTATTTT.

The chain recombines TRBV5-1 with TRBJ1-6; D is unclear. Germline CDR1 SGHRS, CDR2 YFSETQ. Trimming removed 3 bases from V and 5 bases from J, with 12 bases in between. The CDR3 sequence is 15 residues long. The CDR3 region is CASSSEQNHNSPLHF. CDR3 bases: TGCGCCAGCAGCTCCGAACAAAATCATAATTCACCCCTCCACTTT.

This clonotype was detected only a few times. The genes are TRBV5-8 and TRBJ1-5; TRBD1 is a possible D gene (5 bases). In germline, CDR1 is SGHTS, CDR2 YDEGEE. Trimming pared 6 bases from V and 4 bases from J, leaving 14 bases between. The CDR3 runs to 14 residues. CDR3 amino acids: CASNRYGPNQPQHF. The DNA for the CDR3 is TGTGCCAGCAACAGGTACGGGCCGAATCAGCCCCAGCATTTT.

The chain is built from TRBV20-1 and TRBJ2-3, with D unresolved. The CDR3 length is 11 residues. The germline CDR1 and CDR2 sequences are DFQATT and SNEGSKA (reference sequence). V shed 5 bases and J shed 6 bases, with 9 bases lying between them. The CDR3 nucleotides are TGCAGTGCTCTAAGGGCGGATACGCAGTATTTT. Its protein product is CSALRADTQYF.

This clonotype has more than one count but fewer than ten. The chain carries TRBV12-3 or TRBV12-4 and TRBJ1-1; D is unclear. This CDR3 comprises 13 residues. The germline V and J ends were trimmed by 6 bases and 0 bases, with 8 bases remaining between them. CDR3 nucleotides: TGTGCCAGCAGACCGTTTTTGAACACTGAAGCTTTCTTT. Translated, it gives CASRPFLNTEAFF.

This clonotype has at least ten counts. The chain uses TRBV4-1 and TRBJ2-1, with 9 bases that match TRBD2. The germline V gene encodes CDR1 MGHRA and CDR2 YSYEKL. The junction had 9 bases not matched to a gene; V was cut back by 1 base and J by 2 bases. The CDR3 length is 18 residues. DNA of the CDR3: TGCGCCAGCAGCCAAGGGCTAGCGGGGCAGGCTACCTACAATGAGCAGTTCTTC. Translated: CASSQGLAGQATYNEQFF.

This clonotype was detected only a few times. The CDR3 is CASSLGGPFDTQYF. CDR3 DNA: TGCGCCAGCAGCTTGGGGGGGCCATTCGATACGCAGTATTTT. The gene calls are TRBV5-1 and TRBJ2-3; D might be TRBD1 (6 bases). Germline V lookup: CDR1 SGHRS, CDR2 YFSETQ. This CDR3 comprises 14 residues. Deletions cut 0 bases from V and 6 bases from J, with 11 bases between.

The CDR3 reads CASSRPPNEETQYF. CDR3 bases: TGTGCCAGCAGTCGCCCCCCGAACGAAGAGACCCAGTACTTC. The genes are TRBV6-2 or TRBV6-3 and TRBJ2-5; D ambiguous. CDR1 MNHEY and CDR2 SVGEGT come from the germline V gene. V was clipped by 5 bases and J by 3 bases, with 13 bases between them. The CDR3 spans 14 residues.

This clonotype has more than one count but fewer than ten. The J gene is TRBJ2-1, the V gene TRBV19, with TRBD2 as a possible D gene (5 bases). V lost 7 bases and J 5 bases, leaving 18 bases between the germline ends. The CDR3 is 15 amino acids. Germline assignment: CDR1 LNHDA and CDR2 SQIVND (reference sequence). CDR3 sequence reads: CASMRAGRVDNEQFF. CDR3 DNA sequence: TGTGCCAGTATGAGGGCTGGTCGGGTTGACAATGAGCAGTTCTTC. The whole variable domain, remainder taken from reference TRBV19 and TRBJ2-1, is DGGITQSPKYLFRKEGQNVTLSCEQNLNHDAMYWYRQDPGQGLRLIYYSQIVNDFQKGDIAEGYSVSREKKESFPLTVTSAQKNPTAFYLCASMRAGRVDNEQFFGPGTRLTVL.

This chain connects TRBV20-1 to TRBJ2-2; D ambiguous. CDR3 length: 14 amino acids. CDR1 DFQATT and CDR2 SNEGSKA come from the germline V gene (reference sequence). Trimming took off 4 bases at V and 1 base at J, with 10 bases between the two ends. As DNA, the CDR3 is TGCAGTGCTATTCTTATAGGGAACACCGGGGAGCTGTTTTTT. As protein: CSAILIGNTGELFF.

The table lists this clonotype with a few counts. This sequence joins TRBV15 and TRBJ2-1; D gene unclear. This CDR3 has 13 amino acids. Germline values: CDR1 LNHNV, CDR2 YYDKDF (reference sequence). V was trimmed by 5 bases and J by 9 bases, leaving 14 bases between them. CDR3 protein: CATSFHPGGEQFF. CDR3 DNA: TGTGCCACCAGCTTCCATCCCGGCGGTGAGCAGTTCTTC.

This clonotype showed up just once. In DNA form, the CDR3 reads TGTGCCAGTAGTACGGGACAGGGACTGACGGGGACCCAGTACTTC. Protein: CASSTGQGLTGTQYF. The chain uses TRBV19 and TRBJ2-5; TRBD1 agrees at 9 bases. Germline V gives CDR1 LNHDA, CDR2 SQIVND (reference sequence). V trimming: 4 bases; J trimming: 7 bases; junction bases outside the gene matches: 10. The CDR3 is 15 amino acids.

Here the CDR3 reads CASSPPTSGRSEQFF. The CDR3 DNA sequence: TGTGCCAGCTCACCACCGACTAGCGGGAGGAGTGAGCAGTTCTTC. The genes are TRBV18 and TRBJ2-1; TRBD2 matches 13 bases. V lost 0 bases, J lost 9 bases, and 2 bases stayed unmatched. Germline V gene data show CDR1 as KGHSH and CDR2 as LQKENI. The CDR3 has 15 amino acids. Filled out from reference TRBV18 and TRBJ2-1, the complete variable domain reads NAGVMQNPRHLVRRRGQEARLRCSPMKGHSHVYWYRQLPEEGLKFMVYLQKENIIDESGMPKERFSAEFPKEGPSILRIQQVVRGDSAAYFCASSPPTSGRSEQFFGPGTRLTVL.

The chain combines TRBV20-1 with TRBJ2-1; D could derive from TRBD1 or TRBD2 (5 bases each). The CDR3 totals 15 residues. With 5 bases removed from V and 9 bases from J, the gap between germline ends came to 23 bases. Looked up from germline, CDR1 is DFQATT and CDR2 is SNEGSKA (reference sequence). The CDR3 region is CSAGRTSGFGGEQFF. Here the CDR3 DNA reads TGCAGTGCTGGACGGACGTCTGGATTTGGGGGTGAGCAGTTCTTC.

This clonotype was seen a handful of times. The chain links TRBV20-1 to TRBJ1-2; TRBD1 matches 9 bases. Germline lookup yields CDR1 DFQATT and CDR2 SNEGSKA (reference sequence). V shed 6 bases, J shed 7 bases, and the junction held 12 bases outside the gene matches. The CDR3 length is 14 residues. The CDR3 here is CSAPGQGLPGGYTF. The CDR3 DNA reads TGCAGTGCCCCGGGACAGGGACTTCCCGGTGGCTACACCTTC.

This clonotype occurred a few times. The chain uses TRBV7-2 and TRBJ2-3; 9 nucleotides match TRBD2. The CDR3 consists of 15 residues. Germline CDR1 reads SGHTA; CDR2 reads FQGNSA. The ends lost 3 bases at V and 4 bases at J; junction bases unmatched: 5. In nucleotides, the CDR3 is TGTGCCAGCAGCTTTGGCGGGAGGGATCCAGATACGCAGTATTTT. Translation: CASSFGGRDPDTQYF.

This clonotype was observed a handful of times. CDR3 loop: CASSSDYTDTQYF. DNA for the CDR3: TGTGCCAGCAGCTCCGATTACACAGATACGCAGTATTTT. The rearrangement links TRBV7-2 to TRBJ2-3; D is ambiguous. This CDR3 spans 13 amino acids. Germline V gives CDR1 SGHTA, CDR2 FQGNSA. Between the trimmed V and J ends, which lost 4 bases and 2 bases, there was a span of 7 bases. Full variable domain (remainder filled in from reference TRBV7-2 and TRBJ2-3): GAGVSQSPSNKVTEKGKDVELRCDPISGHTALYWYRQSLGQGLEFLIYFQGNSAPDKSGLPSDRFSAERTGGSVSTLTIQRTQQEDSAVYLCASSSDYTDTQYFGPGTRLTVL.

The chain couples TRBV9 to TRBJ2-3; no definite D call. The CDR3 has 14 amino acids. Germline CDR1 SGDLS, CDR2 YYNGEE. Between the trimmed V and J ends, which lost 1 base and 4 bases, there was a span of 10 bases. The CDR3 DNA follows: TGTGCCAGCAGCGTAAGGTACATTCCAGATACGCAGTATTTT. Protein product: CASSVRYIPDTQYF.

As concerns this clonotype: One end of the junction varies from germline; a read error may be responsible. The V and J genes are TRBV6-2 or TRBV6-3 and TRBJ2-5; 9 nucleotides match TRBD2. CDR1 is MNHEY, CDR2 SVGEGT, per germline. The CDR3 spans 17 residues. The CDR3 region is CASMEAGLAGTQETQYF. CDR3 nucleotide sequence: TGTGCTAGCATGGAAGCCGGCCTAGCGGGAACCCAAGAGACCCAGTACTTC.

This clonotype was picked up a small number of times. CDR3 amino acids: CASSQGGFGANVLTF. The CDR3 DNA reads TGCGCCAGCAGCCAAGGAGGGTTCGGGGCCAACGTCCTGACTTTC. The V call is TRBV4-3, the J call TRBJ2-6, with D possibly being TRBD2 (5 bases). Germline CDR1 reads LGHNA; CDR2 reads YSLEER. V shed 1 base and J shed 4 bases, with 8 bases lying between them. The CDR3 covers 15 residues.